Listed here are 30 T cell receptor beta chains from one sample, sequenced in a study of blood T cells in healthy people across ages. PCR was performed a second time for about 7 to 11 cycles using a sample-barcoded 5' primer and a J-beta primer mix. TCRdb recomputed calls from the 5' RACE reads with MiXCR, one row per CDR3 protein. Of around 820,000 distinct CDR3 sequences listed, 25% are singletons. These data are also associated with another study on T cells of mothers and their children.

The sample taken for sequencing was blood. These receptors all come from a boy younger than 18 in good health.

This chain connects TRBV28 to TRBJ2-3; 8 bases map to TRBD2. CDR3 size: 18 residues. The V gene's germline CDR1 is MDHEN and CDR2 SYDVKM. J was trimmed by 3 bases and V by 5 bases; bases with no gene match: 16. The CDR3 DNA is TGTGCCAGCAGTCCTACTTTCTTCGGGGGGGCCAGAACAGATACGCAGTATTTT. This codes for CASSPTFFGGARTDTQYF.

This clonotype was seen only a few times. This chain connects TRBV12-3 or TRBV12-4 to TRBJ1-3, with a possible D match to TRBD1 (5 bases). V was shortened by 7 bases and J by 4 bases, with 11 bases between the two germline ends. The CDR3 is made up of 13 amino acids. The CDR3 loop is CASNWGGGNTIYF. In DNA form, the CDR3 reads TGTGCCAGCAATTGGGGGGGGGGAAACACCATATATTTT.

The chain has TRBV27 and TRBJ2-7, with a possible D match to TRBD1 (5 bases). Trimming removed 0 bases at V and 6 bases at J, with 12 bases between. The CDR3 is made up of 14 amino acids. Germline CDR1 MNHEY, CDR2 SMNVEV (reference sequence). The CDR3 coding sequence is TGTGCCAGCAGTTTATCAACAGGTTCCGGCGAGCAGTACTTC. Amino acids: CASSLSTGSGEQYF.

The table lists this clonotype with a few counts. The chain couples TRBV20-1 to TRBJ2-5; the D gene is possibly TRBD1 (7 bases). The DNA end is a closer match to TRBJ2-7, so the J assignment may be wrong. CDR3 length: 14 residues. Germline assignment: CDR1 DFQATT and CDR2 SNEGSKA (reference sequence). CDR3 loop: CSASGQGGSYEQYF. CDR3 DNA: TGCAGTGCTAGTGGGCAGGGGGGATCCTACGAGCAGTACTTC.

This sequence joins TRBV20-1 and TRBJ2-2; 7 nucleotides line up with TRBD1. Trimming cost V 2 bases and J 1 base; bases outside gene matches: 10. The germline V gene encodes CDR1 DFQATT and CDR2 SNEGSKA (reference sequence). The CDR3 runs to 17 residues. The CDR3 DNA sequence: TGCAGTGCTAGAAGATCTGAAGACAGGGTGAACACCGGGGAGCTGTTTTTT. Translation gives CSARRSEDRVNTGELFF.

V and J are TRBV4-3 and TRBJ1-5; D not certain. The germline V and J ends were trimmed by 6 bases and 1 base, with 13 bases remaining between them. CDR3 size: 15 residues. Per the germline V gene, CDR1 is LGHNA and CDR2 is YSLEER. The CDR3 DNA reads TGCGCCAGCAGTATGCGAGCGAGCAGCAATCAGCCCCAGCATTTT. This encodes CASSMRASSNQPQHF.

This clonotype turned up a few times. Here the CDR3 reads CASSEGEVAGGPYEQFF. The CDR3, as DNA: TGTGCCAGCAGTGAAGGGGAGGTAGCGGGAGGGCCCTATGAGCAGTTCTTC. The genes are TRBV6-4 and TRBJ2-5, with 11 nucleotides matching TRBD2. Gene TRBJ2-1 matches the end of the DNA better, so the J call may be wrong. Germline values: CDR1 MRHNA, CDR2 SNTAGT. CDR3 length equals 17 residues.

This chain uses TRBV23-1 with TRBJ2-1, with D perhaps TRBD2 (5 bases). TRBV23-1 falls under the ORF class, with uncertain function. Trimming pared 6 bases from V and 10 bases from J, leaving 16 bases between. This CDR3 is 13 amino acids long. CDR3 DNA sequence: TGCGCCAGCAGCCACCGAAATAAGCGGGAGCAGTTCTTC. This translates into CASSHRNKREQFF.

The V gene is TRBV7-2, the J gene TRBJ1-5; 8 bases are shared with TRBD1. The CDR3 loop spans 15 amino acids. The germline V gene has CDR1 SGHTA and CDR2 FQGNSA. Trimming cost V 1 base and J 5 bases; bases outside gene matches: 4. The CDR3 here is CASSLDGTGDQPQHF. As DNA, the CDR3 is TGTGCCAGCAGCTTAGATGGGACAGGAGATCAGCCCCAGCATTTT.

This clonotype was seen more than once but under ten times. The rearrangement joins TRBV19 to TRBJ2-5; no definite D call. Germline lookup yields CDR1 LNHDA and CDR2 SQIVND (reference sequence). V lost 0 bases to trimming and J lost 7 bases, with 9 bases between them. This CDR3 spans 13 amino acids. The CDR3 is CASSIETWGTQYF. As DNA, the CDR3 is TGTGCCAGTAGTATAGAAACCTGGGGGACCCAGTACTTC. The complete variable domain, with remaining parts taken from reference TRBV19 and TRBJ2-5, reads DGGITQSPKYLFRKEGQNVTLSCEQNLNHDAMYWYRQDPGQGLRLIYYSQIVNDFQKGDIAEGYSVSREKKESFPLTVTSAQKNPTAFYLCASSIETWGTQYFGPGTRLLVL.

A few counts support this clonotype. The V gene is TRBV7-9, the J gene TRBJ1-3; tentative D call: TRBD1 (6 bases). The CDR3 runs to 18 residues. Germline lookup yields CDR1 SEHNR and CDR2 FQNEAQ (reference sequence). Trimming shortened V by 1 base and J by 1 base, and 17 bases separated the two germline ends. The CDR3 region is CASSLEEEQGSSGNTIYF. The CDR3 DNA sequence: TGTGCCAGCAGCTTAGAAGAAGAACAGGGCTCGTCTGGAAACACCATATATTTT.

This clonotype has a handful of counts. The rearrangement uses TRBV7-2 and TRBJ2-5; D may match TRBD1 or TRBD2 (7 bases each). V lost 0 bases, J lost 3 bases, and 11 bases lay in between. The CDR3 consists of 15 residues. CDR1 SGHTA and CDR2 FQGNSA come from the germline V gene. The CDR3 reads CASSLAGGTEETQYF. CDR3 DNA: TGTGCCAGCAGCTTAGCGGGGGGGACAGAAGAGACCCAGTACTTC.

V is TRBV27 and J is TRBJ2-7; D ambiguous. Trimming left V 3 bases short and J 4 bases short, with 10 bases between. Germline loops: CDR1 MNHEY, CDR2 SMNVEV (reference sequence). CDR3 length equals 13 residues. CDR3: CASSLSADYEQYF. The CDR3 DNA reads TGTGCCAGCAGTTTGAGTGCGGATTACGAGCAGTACTTC.

This chain uses TRBV27 with TRBJ2-5; no definite D call. The V end lost 2 bases, the J end lost 5 bases, and 12 bases lay between the germline ends. Per germline, CDR1 MNHEY and CDR2 SMNVEV (reference sequence). The CDR3 is 14 residues long. The CDR3 loop is CASSLGFGRETQYF. CDR3 DNA: TGTGCCAGCAGTTTAGGATTCGGGCGTGAGACCCAGTACTTC.

This clonotype was seen a few times. The chain joins TRBV6-5 to TRBJ2-5, with 10 nucleotides matching TRBD2. The trim removed 5 bases at V and 5 bases at J, leaving 5 bases unmatched. Germline V CDR1 and CDR2: MNHEY, SVGAGI. The CDR3 is made up of 14 amino acids. The CDR3 here is CASSLAGDLETQYF. CDR3 sequence (DNA): TGTGCCAGCAGTCTAGCGGGAGATCTGGAGACCCAGTACTTC.

V and J are TRBV2 and TRBJ2-3; D gene unclear. Per germline, CDR1 SNHLY and CDR2 FYNNEI. The CDR3 length is 14 residues. Trimming removed 10 bases at V and 2 bases at J, with 16 bases between. The CDR3 protein is CANGGGPNTDTQYF. CDR3 coding DNA: TGTGCCAACGGCGGCGGACCCAACACAGATACGCAGTATTTT.

This clonotype occurred a few times. The chain joins TRBV12-3 or TRBV12-4 to TRBJ2-7; perhaps D is TRBD1 or TRBD2 (6 bases each). The V and J ends lost 6 bases and 5 bases respectively, with 14 bases between them. This CDR3 spans 13 amino acids. CDR3 coding DNA: TGTGCCAGCAGGCGGGACAAGGGCCACGAGCAGTACTTC. Translated, it gives CASRRDKGHEQYF.

This clonotype has a handful of counts. This chain joins TRBV4-3 and TRBJ2-1, with D possibly being TRBD1 (5 bases). V was trimmed by 0 bases and J by 4 bases, leaving 10 bases between them. The CDR3 length is 15 residues. The germline V gene encodes CDR1 LGHNA and CDR2 YSLEER. The CDR3 region has the DNA TGCGCCAGCAGCCAAGATACAGGTGGATACAATGAGCAGTTCTTC. It yields the protein CASSQDTGGYNEQFF.

The chain recombines TRBV25-1 with TRBJ2-4, with 8 bases that match TRBD1. Unmatched junction bases numbered 7, after V lost 3 bases and J lost 6 bases. This CDR3 comprises 15 residues. Germline assignment: CDR1 MGHDK and CDR2 SYGVNS. The CDR3, as DNA: TGTGCCAGCAGTGAGCCAGGGGGCCGGAGAAACATTCAGTACTTC. It encodes CASSEPGGRRNIQYF.

The chain couples TRBV28 to TRBJ2-5; 8 nucleotides align to TRBD1. This CDR3 comprises 15 residues. CDR1 and CDR2 from the germline V gene are MDHEN and SYDVKM. Losses at the gene ends were 1 base for V and 3 bases for J; bases not matched to a gene: 4. CDR3 in DNA: TGTGCCAGCAGTTTATACCCGACAGGGGAAGAGACCCAGTACTTC. This encodes CASSLYPTGEETQYF.

The gene calls are TRBV27 and TRBJ2-7; D is tentatively TRBD1 or TRBD2 (5 bases each). The CDR3 covers 15 residues. Per the germline V gene, CDR1 is MNHEY and CDR2 is SMNVEV (reference sequence). Trimming pared 6 bases from V and 2 bases from J, leaving 17 bases between. The CDR3, as DNA: TGTGCCAGCAGCTTGCCCGGGGCAGCGCCCTACGAGCAGTACTTC. This sequence encodes CASSLPGAAPYEQYF.

This clonotype has a handful of counts. The chain combines TRBV20-1 with TRBJ2-1; 8 positions agree with TRBD2. The DNA end favors TRBJ2-5, so the J call may be wrong. The CDR3 is 14 amino acids. Germline V gene data show CDR1 as DFQATT and CDR2 as SNEGSKA (reference sequence). The CDR3 nucleotides are TGCAGTGCTGAACCTAGCGGGCTCCAAGAGACCCAGTACTTC. Translating it yields CSAEPSGLQETQYF.

The sample holds many counts of this clonotype. The chain is built from TRBV20-1 and TRBJ2-7; TRBD2 might be the D (7 bases). Germline lookup yields CDR1 DFQATT and CDR2 SNEGSKA (reference sequence). The CDR3 covers 13 residues. V lost 3 bases, J lost 5 bases, and 14 bases lay in between. In nucleotides, the CDR3 is TGCAGTGCTAGTGCGGGGGCGAACGACGAGCAGTACTTC. Protein sequence: CSASAGANDEQYF.

Worth noting for this clonotype: The junction differs from germline at one of its ends, possibly a read error. The chain recombines TRBV20-1 with TRBJ2-5; TRBD2 aligns across 15 bases. Germline values: CDR1 DFQATT, CDR2 SNEGSKA (reference sequence). This CDR3 is 16 amino acids long. This CDR3 is CSARDGTSGGIETQYF. CDR3 coding DNA: TGCAGTGCTAGAGATGGGACTAGCGGGGGGATTGAGACCCAGTATTTC.

This chain links TRBV6-2 or TRBV6-3 with TRBJ1-5; D gene ambiguous. V was clipped by 4 bases and J by 0 bases, with 10 bases between them. Germline assignment: CDR1 MNHEY and CDR2 SVGEGT. The CDR3 loop spans 15 amino acids. This chain's CDR3 is CASSLGGPSNQPQHF. The CDR3 DNA reads TGTGCCAGCAGTTTGGGCGGGCCTAGCAATCAGCCCCAGCATTTT.

The rearrangement uses TRBV27 and TRBJ2-2; D is ambiguous. CDR3 length: 14 residues. The germline V gene encodes CDR1 MNHEY and CDR2 SMNVEV (reference sequence). V was clipped by 8 bases and J by 0 bases, with 10 bases between them. The CDR3 sequence is CASQTLTNTGELFF. CDR3 sequence (DNA): TGTGCCAGCCAGACGTTAACGAACACCGGGGAGCTGTTTTTT.

This chain uses TRBV28 with TRBJ1-2; possibly TRBD1 for D (6 bases). This CDR3 region has 12 residues. V dropped 3 bases and J dropped 7 bases, with 9 bases sitting between them. The V gene's germline CDR1 is MDHEN and CDR2 SYDVKM. The CDR3 DNA reads TGTGCCAGCAGTTTGGGGGCGGTTGGCTACACCTTC. It translates to CASSLGAVGYTF.

The CDR3 DNA follows: TGTGCCAGCAGTTACAGTTTGGGCGTAACTAATGAAAAACTGTTTTTT. It encodes CASSYSLGVTNEKLFF. The chain is built from TRBV6-5 and TRBJ1-4; the D is unclear. Trimming took off 2 bases at V and 1 base at J, with 11 bases between the two ends. Germline-derived CDR1 and CDR2 are MNHEY and SVGAGI. The CDR3 covers 16 residues.

The rearrangement links TRBV29-1 to TRBJ2-4; 16 bases fit TRBD2. J was trimmed by 1 base and V by 4 bases; bases with no gene match: 1. Per the germline V gene, CDR1 is SQVTM and CDR2 is ANQGSEA. The CDR3 extends over 16 amino acids. This CDR3 is CSVAGLAGGAKNIQYF. The CDR3 DNA sequence: TGCAGCGTTGCGGGACTAGCGGGAGGGGCCAAAAACATTCAGTACTTC.

The genes are TRBV7-2 and TRBJ2-7, with D possibly matching TRBD2 (6 bases). Looked up from germline, CDR1 is SGHTA and CDR2 is FQGNSA. Trimming shortened V by 1 base and J by 4 bases, and 14 bases separated the two germline ends. There are 15 residues in the CDR3. This CDR3 reads CASSLGWGVGYEQYF. CDR3 in DNA: TGTGCCAGCAGCTTAGGTTGGGGGGTTGGGTACGAGCAGTACTTC. Full variable domain (remainder filled in from reference TRBV7-2 and TRBJ2-7): GAGVSQSPSNKVTEKGKDVELRCDPISGHTALYWYRQSLGQGLEFLIYFQGNSAPDKSGLPSDRFSAERTGGSVSTLTIQRTQQEDSAVYLCASSLGWGVGYEQYFGPGTRLTVT.